This paragraph covers one T cell receptor (beta chain) sequence. This clonotype was counted a few times. Its cognate antigen has yet to be identified. Per-base qualities were not stored, and no clone one base away is much larger. The sample comes from a study of T cells in Graves' hyperthyroidism and ophthalmopathy (dated 2019 in TCRdb). In the study overall: A discovery cohort of about 95 patients, 43 with Graves' ophthalmopathy and under 60 with stable Graves' hyperthyroidism, was used to find distinguishing TCR V-J signatures. The paper reports TCR Vbeta CDR3 sequencing of 135 peripheral blood samples: approximately 41 ophthalmopathy, roughly 80 hyperthyroidism and approximately 17 progressor patients. In several Graves' hyperthyroidism patients, the study also compared T-cell repertoires from thyroid tissue with T-cell repertoires from blood. For training and testing, the 100 or so patients in the discovery cohort were randomly divided in a 7:3 ratio. Whether ophthalmopathy could be predicted prospectively was tested in an independent validation cohort made up of about 20 hyperthyroidism patients plus 17 patients who later progressed to ophthalmopathy. Once sampling was done, hyperthyroidism patients were given methimazole at a starting dose of 30 mg daily, whereas ophthalmopathy patients were given high-dose intravenous methylprednisolone.

TCR beta CDR3 regions were amplified from RNA transcripts. The first round of RT-PCR for the TCR CDR3 was performed with the HTBI primer set and the Qiagen OneStep RT-PCR kit. The libraries were constructed in a second round of multiplex PCR and then size-selected and purified. Sequencing of the libraries was done on an Illumina HiSeq2000 using paired-end 100 bp reads. Under the source paper's analysis protocol: SOAPnuke was used to process the raw data, removing reads that contained adapters or uncalled bases, had a mean Phred below 15, or lacked an exact match to the constant primer or identifier. COPE v1.2.5 was used to merge the high-quality paired reads, and each unique nucleotide sequence was defined as a clonotype. MiTCR v1.1 was used to align clonotypes to the IMGT TRBV, TRBD and TRBJ reference segments. The analysis included only V-J combinations with a frequency above 0.0001, which together covered 99.2% of the repertoires. A TCS score was defined as the ratio of F50 (clonal expansion) to E x V (chaos), with BLOSUM62-based TCRdist applied between CDR3 peptides within each V-J. Welch's t-statistics and random forest reduced 514 V-J features to some 14, which were used in a naive Bayes classifier (R e1071). Thyroid-blood repertoire similarity was quantified with the Morisita-Horn index. The public reads were run again by TCRdb, first through fastp at Q25 and then through MiXCR, and only productive beta chains were kept. Each CDR3 protein gets just one entry, which takes the most common genes and DNA from the rows behind it. None of the V and J calls come from the authors' own analysis; TCRdb made them. The sample records about 570,000 distinct CDR3 sequences, around 45% of which are singletons. In total, the top ten clones hold roughly 19% of the sample.

On the study overall, not on this receptor specifically: Most expanded thyroid clonotypes (frequency above 0.001) were also detected in blood, a finding suggesting that blood repertoires may reflect thyroid immune responses. A 13 V-J signature model separated ophthalmopathy from stable hyperthyroidism, with just over 85% sensitivity and about 81% specificity in cross-validation and 80%/75% in testing. During validation, the model predicted progression to ophthalmopathy a median of around six months ahead of onset, with around 71% sensitivity and almost 75% specificity. No statistical method was used to set the sample size in advance, and investigators knew the group allocation.

The junction carries 14 bases between V and J, which are trimmed by 6 bases and 3 bases respectively. CDR1 and CDR2 are read off the germline V gene as MDHEN and SYDVKM. Spanning cysteine to phenylalanine, the CDR3 consists of 14 amino acids. Kept here is only the CDR3 DNA, which spans 42 bases and is read in frame from base 1. Patients with uncontrolled infections, other autoimmune diseases, pregnancy or lactation were excluded. Clinical symptoms, serum thyroxine and TRAb, thyroid ultrasound, and orbital computed tomography formed the basis for the diagnoses. Trizol reagent was used to extract total RNA, and RNA quality was then checked on an Agilent 2100 Bioanalyzer.

The TCR sequence derives from an adult woman with Graves' disease, either hyperthyroidism or ophthalmopathy (not recorded which). Specimen: peripheral blood or thyroid tissue (not recorded which). The chain joins TRBV28 to TRBJ1-1; the D segment could be TRBD1, given 5 matching bases. CDR3 protein: CASRDPGGDTEAFF. The DNA reads as follows: TGTGCCAGCAGGGACCCAGGAGGGGACACTGAAGCTTTCTTT.